The sequence of this T cell receptor (beta chain) was determined in a study of healthy donors' naive CD4 and CD8 T cells. The CDR3 consists of 15 residues. Germline values: CDR1 LNHDA, CDR2 SQIVND (reference sequence). V was trimmed by 5 bases and J by 3 bases, leaving 16 bases between them. To note about this clonotype: Antigen specificity is unknown.

TCR libraries were built from approximately 520 ng of total RNA by linear amplification. Using its own MiXCR run on the reads, TCRdb lists one record per CDR3 protein. The sample carries approximately 180,000 distinct CDR3 sequences, over 60% recorded once. Findings and limits, study-wide: A reported CD4+/CD8+ bias affected most V and J genes in naive cells. CDR3 charge plus V and J genes appeared to account for about 13% of CD4/CD8 variance.

The TCR originated in a pool of human donors in good health; the sample pools cells from several healthy donors. Sequenced sample: naive CD4+ and CD8+ T cells sorted from blood, pooled from several donors. The chain has TRBV19 and TRBJ1-1; D uncertain. CDR3 protein: CASSSRFNPDTEAFF. The CDR3 coding sequence is TGTGCCAGTAGTTCCCGGTTTAACCCTGACACTGAAGCTTTCTTT.